Each of the 15 T cell receptor beta chains below was sequenced from the same sample in a study of regulatory T cells in long-lasting Graves disease. Time point denoted: newly diagnosed GD, antithyroid drugs for less than 3 months. RNA isolated from PBMCs was used to make the TCR library. Construction of TCR beta libraries relied on iRepertoire HTBI primers and on Arm-PCR targeting CDR3 regions. Using its own MiXCR run on the multiplex PCR reads, TCRdb lists one record per CDR3 protein. The sample records around 420,000 distinct CDR3 sequences, less than 20% being singletons. The sample was peripheral blood mononuclear cells (PBMCs), taken at new diagnosis, from a patient treated with antithyroid drugs. These receptors came from a female donor with Graves disease.

This clonotype was seen ten or more times. A junction end diverges from the germline sequence, so it may reflect a read error. The gene calls are TRBV7-7 and TRBJ2-2; D is undetermined. The CDR3 loop spans 14 amino acids. CDR1 is SSHAT, CDR2 FNYEAQ, per germline (reference sequence). CDR3 nucleotide sequence: TGTGCTAGCAGCCCCCTCGCAAGTTTCGGGGAGCTGTTTTTT. Residues: CASSPLASFGELFF.

This clonotype was seen many times. This chain joins TRBV9 and TRBJ2-1, with 9 bases identical to TRBD1. The CDR3 contains 14 residues. Germline lookup yields CDR1 SGDLS and CDR2 YYNGEE. J lost 7 bases, V lost 4 bases, and 6 bases had no gene match. The CDR3 nucleotides read TGTGCCAGCAGCTCAACGACAGGGGGTAATGAGCAGTTCTTC. The encoded protein is CASSSTTGGNEQFF.

This clonotype was seen repeatedly, ten times or more. The chain has TRBV24-1 and TRBJ1-1; D is uncertain. Trimming took 6 bases from V and 1 from J, leaving 5 bases between them. The CDR3 is 12 residues long. Germline CDR1 reads KGHDR; CDR2 reads SFDVKD. DNA for the CDR3: TGTGCCACCAGTAACCCGAACACTGAAGCTTTCTTT. Translating gives CATSNPNTEAFF.

This clonotype came up many times. The rearrangement joins TRBV7-2 to TRBJ2-7; the D is unclear. Germline values: CDR1 SGHTA, CDR2 FQGNSA. The CDR3 sequence is 12 residues long. V lost 5 bases and J 3 bases, leaving 8 bases between the germline ends. In nucleotides, the CDR3 is TGTGCCAGCAGCCCGCCGGTCTACGAGCAGTACTTC. It is translated as CASSPPVYEQYF.

This clonotype was recorded only once. The chain has TRBV7-2 and TRBJ1-3; D gene uncertain. V shed 4 bases and J shed 4 bases, with 8 bases lying between them. The germline V gene encodes CDR1 SGHTA and CDR2 FQGNSA. This CDR3 spans 13 amino acids. The CDR3 region has the DNA TGTGCCAGCAGCTCGGCATTGGGAAACACCATATATTTT. This encodes CASSSALGNTIYF.

The table lists this clonotype with a few counts. The rearrangement joins TRBV7-3 to TRBJ2-1; no reliable D call. CDR1 is SGHTA and CDR2 is FQGTGA in the germline V gene. The CDR3 contains 14 residues. V lost 7 bases and J lost 7, with 17 bases in between. CDR3 loop: CASTLGSGSNEQFF. For the CDR3, the DNA is TGTGCCAGCACCCTTGGGTCTGGGTCAAATGAGCAGTTCTTC.

This chain links TRBV5-6 with TRBJ1-5; D might be TRBD1 (5 bases). The V gene lost 4 bases and the J gene lost 0 bases, with 23 bases spanning the gap. The CDR3 is made up of 19 amino acids. Per germline, CDR1 SGHDT and CDR2 YYEEEE. CDR3 nucleotides: TGTGCCAGCAGCGCACGGGGCGGACAAAGATCCTATAGCAATCAGCCCCAGCATTTT. Its translation is CASSARGGQRSYSNQPQHF.

The table lists this clonotype with many counts. The rearrangement links TRBV5-6 to TRBJ1-1; D is undetermined. The CDR3 contains 14 residues. Germline V gene lookup returns CDR1 SGHDT and CDR2 YYEEEE. V lost 4 bases, J lost 1 base, and 11 bases lay in between. DNA of the CDR3: TGTGCCAGCAGCCGGAGAAACAGGAACACTGAAGCTTTCTTT. It specifies CASSRRNRNTEAFF.

The table lists this clonotype with a few counts. The genes are TRBV27 and TRBJ1-4, with 9 bases lining up with TRBD1. Germline V CDR1 and CDR2: MNHEY, SMNVEV (reference sequence). This CDR3 region has 13 residues. The V segment lost 5 bases and the J segment 8 bases; nucleotides outside the gene matches: 3. The CDR3 coding sequence is TGTGCCAGCAGTACCGGGACAGGGGAAAAACTGTTTTTT. Translated: CASSTGTGEKLFF.

About this clonotype itself: In this CDR3 the conserved last residue, phenylalanine or tryptophan, is missing, so a read error is likely. The rearrangement uses TRBV24-1 and TRBJ1-2; D is possibly TRBD1 (6 bases). Trimming left V 5 bases short and J 4 bases short, with 10 bases between. Per the germline V gene, CDR1 is KGHDR and CDR2 is SFDVKD. This CDR3 region has 13 residues. CDR3 sequence reads: CATSAGGGYGYTL. CDR3 DNA: TGTGCCACCAGTGCCGGGGGCGGCTATGGCTACACCCTC.

In its sample, this clonotype was seen many times. The J gene is TRBJ2-7, the V gene TRBV12-5; perhaps TRBD2 as D (6 bases). The length of the CDR3 is 15 residues. Germline values: CDR1 LGHNT, CDR2 FRNRAP. The ends were cut back, 1 base at V and 7 bases at J, with 17 bases in the middle. CDR3 sequence (DNA): TGTGCTAGTGGTTTGGACGGGACTCCCCTTCGTGAGCAGTACTTC. This translates into CASGLDGTPLREQYF.

In this sample, this clonotype turned up many times. The chain joins TRBV18 to TRBJ2-5; 7 positions agree with TRBD1. The CDR3 is made up of 15 amino acids. From germline, CDR1 is KGHSH and CDR2 LQKENI. The trim removed 4 bases at V and 1 base at J, leaving 6 bases unmatched. The CDR3 loop is CASSRNRGIQETQYF. DNA for the CDR3: TGTGCCAGCTCACGGAACAGGGGAATCCAAGAGACCCAGTACTTC.

This clonotype was detected ten times or more. The chain carries TRBV11-2 and TRBJ1-6; D is perhaps TRBD1 (6 bases). The germline V gene encodes CDR1 SGHAT and CDR2 FQNNGV. The CDR3 extends over 17 amino acids. The V end lost 5 bases, the J end lost 7 bases, and 21 bases lay between the germline ends. The CDR3 sequence is CASSPRSRGQWNSPLHF. The DNA for the CDR3 is TGTGCCAGCAGCCCCCGGAGCCGGGGGCAATGGAATTCACCCCTCCACTTT. The full variable domain, completed using reference TRBV11-2 and TRBJ1-6, is EAGVAQSPRYKIIEKRQSVAFWCNPISGHATLYWYQQILGQGPKLLIQFQNNGVVDDSQLPKDRFSAERLKGVDSTLKIQPAKLEDSAVYLCASSPRSRGQWNSPLHFGNGTRLTVT.

This clonotype was detected many times. The chain combines TRBV12-3 or TRBV12-4 with TRBJ2-7, with D hard to call. This CDR3 contains 13 residues. Trimming left V 3 bases short and J 1 base short, with 7 bases between. The CDR3 loop reads CASSFGPSYEQYF. The CDR3 region has the DNA TGTGCCAGCAGTTTTGGTCCTTCCTACGAGCAGTACTTC.

There are many counts of this clonotype. CDR3 nucleotides: TGTGCCAGCAGTTTGCGACCCTGGGAGGGGCTCTATGGCTACACCTTC. It codes for CASSLRPWEGLYGYTF. The V and J genes are TRBV27 and TRBJ1-2; possible D gene TRBD1, 5 bases. V was cut by 3 bases and J by 4 bases, with 18 bases left in between. Germline CDR1 is MNHEY and CDR2 is SMNVEV (reference sequence). This CDR3 contains 16 residues.